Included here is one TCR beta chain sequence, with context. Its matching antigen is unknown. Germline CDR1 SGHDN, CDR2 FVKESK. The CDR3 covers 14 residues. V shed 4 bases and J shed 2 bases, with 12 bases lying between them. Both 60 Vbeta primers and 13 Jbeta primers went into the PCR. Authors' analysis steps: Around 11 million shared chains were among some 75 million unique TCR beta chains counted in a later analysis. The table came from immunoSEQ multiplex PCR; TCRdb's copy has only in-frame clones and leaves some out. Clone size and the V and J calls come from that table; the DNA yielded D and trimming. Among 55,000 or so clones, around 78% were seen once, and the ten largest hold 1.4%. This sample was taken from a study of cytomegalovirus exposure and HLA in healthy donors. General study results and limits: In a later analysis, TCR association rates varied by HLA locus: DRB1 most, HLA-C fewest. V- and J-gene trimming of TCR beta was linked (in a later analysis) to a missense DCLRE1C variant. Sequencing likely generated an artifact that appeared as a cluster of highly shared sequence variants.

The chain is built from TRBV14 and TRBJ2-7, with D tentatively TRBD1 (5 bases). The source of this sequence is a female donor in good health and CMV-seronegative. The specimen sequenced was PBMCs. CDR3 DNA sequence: TGTGCCAGCAGCCCAGACTCAGGGACCTACGAGCAGTACTTC. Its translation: CASSPDSGTYEQYF.